The 12 T cell receptor beta chains below come from one sample, sequenced in a study of long-term antiretroviral therapy in people with HIV. Run at survey level, the immunoSEQ assay was version v3.0. The repertoire was sequenced with immunoSEQ multiplex PCR; TCRdb's copy has only in-frame clones and lacks some. This table holds roughly 38,000 clones, around 82% found once. Material: unsorted PBMCs, obtained 0.3 years after starting antiretroviral therapy. Every receptor here comes from a man aged 18 to 35 with HIV.

V gene TRBV7-9 combines with J gene TRBJ2-7, with D perhaps TRBD2 (5 bases). Trimming removed 5 bases from V and 2 bases from J, with 13 bases in between. Germline V gene lookup returns CDR1 SEHNR and CDR2 FQNEAQ (reference sequence). The CDR3 is 14 residues long. The DNA of the CDR3 is TGTGCCAGCAGCCCGAGTACGGGAACCTACGAGCAGTACTTC. Amino acids: CASSPSTGTYEQYF. Combining the CDR3 with reference TRBV7-9 and TRBJ2-7 gives the whole variable domain DTGVSQNPRHKITKRGQNVTFRCDPISEHNRLYWYRQTLGQGPEFLTYFQNEAQLEKSRLLSDRFSAERPKGSFSTLEIQRTEQGDSAMYLCASSPSTGTYEQYFGPGTRLTVT.

J is TRBJ2-1 and V is TRBV4-3, with 7 bases aligning to TRBD2. The length of the CDR3 is 17 residues. Germline lookup yields CDR1 LGHNA and CDR2 YSLEER. Trimming cost V 0 bases and J 4 bases; bases outside gene matches: 9. Here the CDR3 reads CASSQDHGASGYNEQFF. CDR3 nucleotides: TGCGCCAGCAGCCAAGATCATGGGGCTAGCGGTTACAATGAGCAGTTCTTC.

This clone was seen only a few times. This chain connects TRBV2 to TRBJ1-5, with TRBD1 as a possible D gene (6 bases). CDR3 size: 15 residues. V gave up 5 bases and J gave up 7 bases, with 18 bases separating them. Per the germline V gene, CDR1 is SNHLY and CDR2 is FYNNEI. The CDR3 bases are TGTGCCAGCAGTCCTCGGGGCGTAGGGGGACAGCCCCAGCATTTT. This translates into CASSPRGVGGQPQHF.

This clone appeared a few times. The chain has TRBV4-1 and TRBJ1-3; a possible D gene is TRBD1 (5 bases). Trimming cost V 6 bases and J 3 bases, with 6 bases left between them. CDR1 is MGHRA, CDR2 YSYEKL, per germline. CDR3 size: 12 residues. The chain's CDR3 is CASSDSGNTIYF. CDR3 bases: TGCGCCAGCAGTGACAGTGGAAACACCATATATTTT.

In its sample, this clone was seen a few times. The chain combines TRBV25-1 with TRBJ1-6, with 7 positions matching TRBD1. CDR1 and CDR2 (germline): MGHDK, SYGVNS. The junction had 5 bases not matched to a gene; V was cut back by 6 bases and J by 3 bases. The CDR3 consists of 15 residues. The CDR3 bases are TGTGCCAGCAGACATACAGGGGTCTATAATTCACCCCTCCACTTT. Translated: CASRHTGVYNSPLHF. The full variable domain, rest sourced from reference TRBV25-1 and TRBJ1-6, is EADIYQTPRYLVIGTGKKITLECSQTMGHDKMYWYQQDPGMELHLIHYSYGVNSTEKGDLSSESTVSRIRTEHFPLTLESARPSHTSQYLCASRHTGVYNSPLHFGNGTRLTVT.

This chain links TRBV19 with TRBJ1-2, with D hard to call. Between the trimmed V and J ends, which lost 7 bases and 4 bases, there was a span of 13 bases. The CDR3 length is 13 residues. The V gene's germline CDR1 is LNHDA and CDR2 SQIVND (reference sequence). The CDR3: CASTVNSGYGYTF. The CDR3 bases are TGTGCCAGTACCGTTAACAGCGGCTATGGCTACACCTTC.

This clone was picked up one time. The rearrangement links TRBV11-2 to TRBJ2-5; no reliable D call. Per the germline V gene, CDR1 is SGHAT and CDR2 is FQNNGV. Trimming took off 3 bases at V and 5 bases at J, with 7 bases between the two ends. CDR3 length: 12 amino acids. As DNA, the CDR3 is TGTGCCAGCAGCTTGGGCCGGGAGACCCAGTACTTC. Residues: CASSLGRETQYF. Full variable domain (missing parts from reference TRBV11-2 and TRBJ2-5): EAGVAQSPRYKIIEKRQSVAFWCNPISGHATLYWYQQILGQGPKLLIQFQNNGVVDDSQLPKDRFSAERLKGVDSTLKIQPAKLEDSAVYLCASSLGRETQYFGPGTRLLVL.

This clone occurred a few times. Its ends do not fully match the called genes, so a read error is possible. The V gene is TRBV11-2, the J gene TRBJ1-6; D might be TRBD1 (5 bases). Germline V lookup: CDR1 SGHAT, CDR2 FQNNGV. There are 15 residues in the CDR3. The CDR3 bases are TGTGCCAGCAGTTTAGACAGACGGGTCCATCAGTCCCTCCACTTT. Its translation: CASSLDRRVHQSLHF.

The V call is TRBV19, the J call TRBJ2-5, with 10 bases lining up with TRBD2. With 4 bases clipped from V and 5 bases from J, the junction kept 4 bases outside the gene matches. Germline values: CDR1 LNHDA, CDR2 SQIVND (reference sequence). CDR3 length: 14 amino acids. DNA for the CDR3: TGTGCCAGTAGTACAGCGGGAGGGCCGGAGACCCAGTACTTC. Its translation: CASSTAGGPETQYF.

This rearrangement joins TRBV9 to TRBJ2-7; D unclear. Germline V CDR1 and CDR2: SGDLS, YYNGEE. Trimming shortened V by 0 bases and J by 2 bases, and 6 bases separated the two germline ends. The CDR3 loop spans 13 amino acids. The CDR3 nucleotides read TGTGCCAGCAGCGTAGCGGGTACCTACGAGCAGTACTTC. Translated: CASSVAGTYEQYF. The full variable domain, completed using reference TRBV9 and TRBJ2-7, is DSGVTQTPKHLITATGQRVTLRCSPRSGDLSVYWYQQSLDQGLQFLIQYYNGEERAKGNILERFSAQQFPDLHSELNLSSLELGDSALYFCASSVAGTYEQYFGPGTRLTVT.

The genes are TRBV6-6 and TRBJ2-3; D call uncertain. CDR3 length: 16 amino acids. V was cut by 0 bases and J by 2 bases, with 12 bases left in between. Germline-derived CDR1 and CDR2 are MNHNY and SVGAGI (reference sequence). CDR3 in amino acids: CASSYSSVDSTDTQYF. The CDR3 coding sequence is TGTGCCAGCAGTTACTCGTCGGTGGATTCCACAGATACGCAGTATTTT.

This chain links TRBV9 with TRBJ1-1; 8 nucleotides line up with TRBD1. Germline V lookup: CDR1 SGDLS, CDR2 YYNGEE. The ends lost 4 bases at V and 6 bases at J; junction bases unmatched: 5. The CDR3 sequence is 13 residues long. CDR3 sequence (DNA): TGTGCCAGCAGCCAGACAGGGGCCTCTGAAGCTTTCTTT. This gives the protein CASSQTGASEAFF.